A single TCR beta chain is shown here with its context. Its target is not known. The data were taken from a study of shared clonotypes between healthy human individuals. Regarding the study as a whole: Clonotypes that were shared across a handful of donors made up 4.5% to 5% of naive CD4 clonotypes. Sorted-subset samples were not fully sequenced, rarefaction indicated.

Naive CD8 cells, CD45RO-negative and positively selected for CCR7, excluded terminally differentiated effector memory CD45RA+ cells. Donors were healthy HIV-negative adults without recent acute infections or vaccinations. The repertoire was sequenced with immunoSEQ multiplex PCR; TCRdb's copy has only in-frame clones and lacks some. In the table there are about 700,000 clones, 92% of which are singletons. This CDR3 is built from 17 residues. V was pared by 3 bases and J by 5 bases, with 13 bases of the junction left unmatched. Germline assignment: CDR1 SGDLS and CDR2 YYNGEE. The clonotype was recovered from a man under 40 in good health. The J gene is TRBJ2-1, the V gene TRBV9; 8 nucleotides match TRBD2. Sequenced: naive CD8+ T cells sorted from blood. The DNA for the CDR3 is TGTGCCAGCAGCGCTGGGGGGACGGGAGGGCCCGACAATGAGCAGTTCTTC. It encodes CASSAGGTGGPDNEQFF.